This TCR beta chain is drawn from a study of T cells after posttransplantation cyclophosphamide. Concerning this clone: The antigen remains undetermined.

General observations from the study: Recipient CMV seropositivity and CMV reactivation strongly tracked TRB clonality.

The CDR3 sequence is 14 residues long. CDR1 SGHNT and CDR2 YENEEA come from the germline V gene. Deletions cut 1 base from V and 0 bases from J, with 3 bases between. The data were produced by immunoSEQ multiplex PCR, yet TCRdb's version contains in-frame clones alone and is incomplete. The table shows 7,500 to 10,000 clones, with around 80% occurring only once. A marrow graft followed busulfan-fludarabine conditioning, with cyclophosphamide on days +3 and +4. The sequence was obtained from a female patient aged 35-55 years who received an allogeneic stem cell transplant from a related donor, was CMV-positive, and had no GVHD. The graft donor may account for some of the T cells. The sequencing used PBMCs, collected 1,900 to 2,000 days after a stem cell transplant with posttransplant cyclophosphamide. This rearrangement joins TRBV11-3 to TRBJ2-2; D is undetermined. The CDR3 DNA follows: TGTGCCAGCAGCTTAGCCGCGAACACCGGGGAGCTGTTTTTT. It codes for CASSLAANTGELFF. Full variable domain (missing parts from reference TRBV11-3 and TRBJ2-2): EAGVVQSPRYKIIEKKQPVAFWCNPISGHNTLYWYLQNLGQGPELLIRYENEEAVDDSQLPKDRFSAERLKGVDSTLKIQPAELGDSAVYLCASSLAANTGELFFGEGSRLTVL.